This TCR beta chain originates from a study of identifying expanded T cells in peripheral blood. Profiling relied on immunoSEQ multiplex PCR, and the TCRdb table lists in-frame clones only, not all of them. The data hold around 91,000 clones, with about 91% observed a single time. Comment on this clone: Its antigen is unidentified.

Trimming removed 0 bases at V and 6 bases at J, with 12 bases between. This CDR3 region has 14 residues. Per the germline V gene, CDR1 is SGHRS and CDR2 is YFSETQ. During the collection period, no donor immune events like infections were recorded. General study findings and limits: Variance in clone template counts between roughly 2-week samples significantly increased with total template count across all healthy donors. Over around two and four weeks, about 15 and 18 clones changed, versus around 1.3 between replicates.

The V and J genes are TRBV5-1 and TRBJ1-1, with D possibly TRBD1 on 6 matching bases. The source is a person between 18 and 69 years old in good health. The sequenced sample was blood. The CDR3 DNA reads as TGCGCCAGCAGCTTGGTTTCGGGGGCGGCTGAAGCTTTCTTT. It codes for CASSLVSGAAEAFF.